A selection of T cell receptor beta chains follows, all from one sample in a study of identical twins. In TCRdb, the 5' RACE reads were re-called with MiXCR into one record per CDR3 protein. The sample contains some 440,000 distinct CDR3 sequences, roughly 24% of which appear only once. The same data also contributed to another study, on T cells expressing NK-cell markers.

The sample comprised CD4+ T cells sorted from blood. The receptors derive from a woman aged 18-29 years in good health. The CDR3 runs from the conserved cysteine through the conserved F or W. D genes are given only for firm matches.

j_gene: TRBJ2-7; len: 13; d_gene: .; v_gene: TRBV14; CDR3aa: CASSQDWYYEQYF
j_gene: TRBJ2-5; len: 13; d_gene: .; v_gene: TRBV28; CDR3aa: CARQGRGRETQYF
j_gene: TRBJ1-2; len: 15; d_gene: .; v_gene: TRBV6-5; CDR3aa: CASSYSVSVTYGYTF
j_gene: TRBJ2-7; len: 15; d_gene: TRBD1; v_gene: TRBV25-1; CDR3aa: CASSESGTGGYEQYF
j_gene: TRBJ2-3; len: 15; d_gene: .; v_gene: TRBV7-2; CDR3aa: CASSFGVAGKDTQYF
j_gene: TRBJ2-5; len: 13; d_gene: .; v_gene: TRBV29-1; CDR3aa: CSVKWGYQETQYF
j_gene: TRBJ1-2; len: 14; d_gene: .; v_gene: TRBV4-2; CDR3aa: CASSQDNQGEGYTF
j_gene: TRBJ1-3; len: 17; d_gene: .; v_gene: TRBV4-3; CDR3aa: CASSQAWESDSGNTIYF
j_gene: TRBJ2-2; len: 13; d_gene: TRBD1; v_gene: TRBV6-1; CDR3aa: CASRDRVPGELFF
j_gene: TRBJ2-7; len: 17; d_gene: TRBD2; v_gene: TRBV6-2/TRBV6-3; CDR3aa: CASSYPPTSGYSYEQYF
j_gene: TRBJ1-5; len: 16; d_gene: TRBD1; v_gene: TRBV6-5; CDR3aa: CASSYGTGPGAQPQHF
j_gene: TRBJ2-6; len: 16; d_gene: TRBD1; v_gene: TRBV12-3/TRBV12-4; CDR3aa: CASSLVQGAGANVLTF
j_gene: TRBJ2-7; len: 15; d_gene: TRBD1; v_gene: TRBV6-5; CDR3aa: CASRDSGTGNYEQYF
j_gene: TRBJ2-1; len: 17; d_gene: .; v_gene: TRBV23-1; CDR3aa: CASSHPTAGSSYNEQFF
j_gene: TRBJ2-7; len: 14; d_gene: .; v_gene: TRBV5-1; CDR3aa: CASSFGGRGYEQYF
j_gene: TRBJ2-7; len: 15; d_gene: .; v_gene: TRBV6-5; CDR3aa: CASSYRRDPVNEQYF
j_gene: TRBJ2-1; len: 16; d_gene: TRBD2; v_gene: TRBV7-6; CDR3aa: CASSLILAVSYNEQFF
j_gene: TRBJ2-1; len: 12; d_gene: .; v_gene: TRBV19; CDR3aa: CASSDRQITRFF
j_gene: TRBJ1-4; len: 14; d_gene: .; v_gene: TRBV5-6; CDR3aa: CASTLGATNEKLFF
j_gene: TRBJ2-3; len: 12; d_gene: TRBD2; v_gene: TRBV20-1; CDR3aa: CSVAGGPMTQYF
j_gene: TRBJ2-3; len: 16; d_gene: .; v_gene: TRBV7-9; CDR3aa: CASFAETTIRADTQYF
j_gene: TRBJ2-2; len: 12; d_gene: .; v_gene: TRBV20-1; CDR3aa: CSAADTTGELFF
j_gene: TRBJ2-5; len: 15; d_gene: .; v_gene: TRBV20-1; CDR3aa: CSASGTEGDYETQYF
j_gene: TRBJ1-1; len: 15; d_gene: .; v_gene: TRBV12-3/TRBV12-4; CDR3aa: CASRLAQGANTEAFF
j_gene: TRBJ2-7; len: 15; d_gene: TRBD1; v_gene: TRBV25-1; CDR3aa: CASSESGTGSYEQYF
j_gene: TRBJ2-5; len: 15; d_gene: .; v_gene: TRBV27; CDR3aa: CASSQYRTGRETQYF
j_gene: TRBJ2-5; len: 13; d_gene: .; v_gene: TRBV11-2; CDR3aa: CASSKTTKETQYF
j_gene: TRBJ2-3; len: 15; d_gene: .; v_gene: TRBV20-1; CDR3aa: CSARRVELATDTQYF
j_gene: TRBJ1-2; len: 13; d_gene: .; v_gene: TRBV5-1; CDR3aa: CASSSDGNYGYTF
j_gene: TRBJ2-5; len: 11; d_gene: .; v_gene: TRBV10-3; CDR3aa: CAIRREETQYF
j_gene: TRBJ2-3; len: 17; d_gene: TRBD2; v_gene: TRBV9; CDR3aa: CASSVAPSGGAPDTQYF
j_gene: TRBJ1-5; len: 13; d_gene: .; v_gene: TRBV2; CDR3aa: CASSSESNQPQHF
j_gene: TRBJ2-1; len: 19; d_gene: TRBD2; v_gene: TRBV6-5; CDR3aa: CASSSAGLAGGLPYNEQFF
j_gene: TRBJ2-7; len: 15; d_gene: TRBD2; v_gene: TRBV9; CDR3aa: CASSSRTSGTYEQYF
j_gene: TRBJ2-7; len: 12; d_gene: .; v_gene: TRBV6-1; CDR3aa: CAASGWTDEQYF
j_gene: TRBJ2-1; len: 15; d_gene: .; v_gene: TRBV3-1; CDR3aa: CASSQSTVLYNEQFF
j_gene: TRBJ1-1; len: 11; d_gene: .; v_gene: TRBV6-2/TRBV6-3; CDR3aa: CASSYSSEAFF
j_gene: TRBJ2-1; len: 14; d_gene: .; v_gene: TRBV20-1; CDR3aa: CSGSAPSSYNEQFF
j_gene: TRBJ2-5; len: 13; d_gene: .; v_gene: TRBV7-2; CDR3aa: CASSLGLEETQYF
j_gene: TRBJ2-3; len: 17; d_gene: .; v_gene: TRBV3-1; CDR3aa: CASSQEATRGRTDTQYF
j_gene: TRBJ2-5; len: 15; d_gene: TRBD2; v_gene: TRBV20-1; CDR3aa: CSAGPTSGGQETQYF
j_gene: TRBJ2-7; len: 17; d_gene: TRBD2; v_gene: TRBV20-1; CDR3aa: CSARDPRRAGASYEQYF
j_gene: TRBJ2-1; len: 14; d_gene: TRBD2; v_gene: TRBV6-2/TRBV6-3; CDR3aa: CASSYYREGFEQFF
j_gene: TRBJ2-2; len: 12; d_gene: .; v_gene: TRBV12-5; CDR3aa: CASGQNTGELFF
j_gene: TRBJ2-5; len: 12; d_gene: .; v_gene: TRBV29-1; CDR3aa: CSSRDKQETQYF
j_gene: TRBJ1-4; len: 14; d_gene: .; v_gene: TRBV5-1; CDR3aa: CASSAGDSKGILFF
j_gene: TRBJ2-4; len: 13; d_gene: .; v_gene: TRBV7-2; CDR3aa: CASSLGLNNIQYF
j_gene: TRBJ2-7; len: 20; d_gene: TRBD2; v_gene: TRBV28; CDR3aa: CASSFRPAGGTSGRNNEQYF
j_gene: TRBJ2-3; len: 14; d_gene: TRBD2; v_gene: TRBV9; CDR3aa: CASSERERTDTQYF
j_gene: TRBJ1-2; len: 14; d_gene: .; v_gene: TRBV7-2; CDR3aa: CASRHGEWGDGYTF
j_gene: TRBJ2-7; len: 15; d_gene: .; v_gene: TRBV30; CDR3aa: CAWSVLRGPPGEQYF
j_gene: TRBJ2-5; len: 14; d_gene: .; v_gene: TRBV6-5; CDR3aa: CASSYAGYQETQYF
j_gene: TRBJ2-2; len: 17; d_gene: TRBD2; v_gene: TRBV18; CDR3aa: CASSRSGTSGSGGELFF
j_gene: TRBJ1-1; len: 14; d_gene: .; v_gene: TRBV12-3/TRBV12-4; CDR3aa: CASSFASMNTEAFF
j_gene: TRBJ2-3; len: 12; d_gene: .; v_gene: TRBV5-6; CDR3aa: CASSSDRQTQYF
j_gene: TRBJ2-2; len: 12; d_gene: TRBD1; v_gene: TRBV20-1; CDR3aa: CSARDRDGELFF
j_gene: TRBJ1-1; len: 16; d_gene: TRBD1; v_gene: TRBV7-2; CDR3aa: CATGRGTGYVGAEAFF